The present T cell receptor (beta chain) was sequenced within a study of blood T cell repertoires in COVID-19 (dated by TCRdb to the early 2020s). As for the study more broadly: Samples from collaborators originated in the United States, Italy and Spain and spanned both the acute and convalescent phases of COVID-19. The dataset comprised deeply sampled blood TCRbeta repertoires from subjects exposed to, actively infected with, or recovered from COVID-19. Samples were obtained from the ongoing ImmuneRACE study (first 160 participants) and from over 1,000 subjects provided by 6 global collaborators. The repertoires were made available in a free public database intended to serve as a resource for research on the immune response to SARS-CoV-2. Nearly every sample came with metadata listing a de-identified subject ID, COVID-19 status, age in years and sex. The prospective study material was composed of cDNA or gDNA derived from T cells, B-cell-depleted T cells, or PBMCs. Where available, HLA class I and class II types were obtained from metadata supplied by the sample provider rather than from assay-based typing.

In regard to this clone: Which antigen it targets is not known. Base qualities are not at hand, and no much larger clone is one base apart.

TCRbeta CDR3 regions were amplified from genomic DNA using the immunoSEQ Assay, a bias-controlled multiplex PCR. Concerning the study's data processing: The number of nucleated cells in each sample was estimated from the amplification of reference gene primers within the assay. To quantify the absolute abundance of each unique TCRbeta CDR3 rearrangement, sequence reads were collapsed and filtered. Productive Simpson clonality was computed per sample as the square root of Simpson's diversity index over productive rearrangements. TCRdb took this table from immuneACCESS and kept in-frame rearrangements with V and J called. Such tables lack part of the clones; where checked against another copy, unresolved V genes explain under half of the gap, and the rest is unexplained. Clone size and the V and J calls come from that table; the DNA yielded D and trimming. Recorded for this sample are about 530,000 clones; 85% to 90% of them occurred a single time. The leading ten clones occupy under 8.5% of the sample.

What the research found in general, with its limitations: The quantity of clinical and demographic metadata differed by source and by participant and was supplied without curation.

At one collaborating source in Seattle, patients were enrolled during active infection and were followed longitudinally through the course of disease. Whole blood was collected in K2EDTA tubes by collaborating institutions according to the institutions' own protocols. For TCRbeta analysis, collaborators shipped samples in one of three forms: frozen whole blood, isolated PBMCs, or DNA extracted from either of those sample types. V was cut back by 2 bases and J by 0 bases, leaving a gap of 22 bases between them. For CDR1 and CDR2, the germline V gene (reference sequence) lists GTSNPN and SVGIG. Including the terminal cysteine and phenylalanine, the CDR3 comprises 18 residues. Only the CDR3 region is kept as DNA, spanning 54 bases read in frame from base 1.

The source is a woman aged 45-60 years with COVID-19, enrolled during active disease. The sequencing sample was made of peripheral blood. The receptor chain draws on TRBV30 and TRBJ1-2; the D gene lacks a confident call. The base sequence is TGTGCCTGGAGTTTAAGGGAGTCCATTTTTGATTCTAACTATGGCTACACCTTC. It is translated as CAWSLRESIFDSNYGYTF.